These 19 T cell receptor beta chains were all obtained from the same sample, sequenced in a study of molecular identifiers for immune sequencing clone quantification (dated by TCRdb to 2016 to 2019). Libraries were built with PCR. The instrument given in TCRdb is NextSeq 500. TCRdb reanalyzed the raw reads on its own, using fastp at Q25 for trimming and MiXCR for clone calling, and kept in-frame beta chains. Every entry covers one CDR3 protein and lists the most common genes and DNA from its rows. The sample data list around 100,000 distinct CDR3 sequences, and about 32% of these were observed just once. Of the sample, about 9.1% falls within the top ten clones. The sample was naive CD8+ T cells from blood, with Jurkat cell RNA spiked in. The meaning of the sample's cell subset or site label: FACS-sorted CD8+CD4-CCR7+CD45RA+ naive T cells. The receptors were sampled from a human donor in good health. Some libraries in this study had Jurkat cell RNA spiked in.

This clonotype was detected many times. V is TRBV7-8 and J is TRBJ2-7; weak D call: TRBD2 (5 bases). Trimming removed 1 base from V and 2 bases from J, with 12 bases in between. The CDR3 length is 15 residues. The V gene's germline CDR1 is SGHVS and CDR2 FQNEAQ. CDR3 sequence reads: CASSLVSGPTYEQYF. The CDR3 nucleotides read TGTGCCAGCAGCTTAGTGAGCGGACCAACCTACGAGCAGTACTTC. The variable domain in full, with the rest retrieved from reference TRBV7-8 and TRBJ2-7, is GAGVSQSPRYKVAKRGQDVALRCDPISGHVSLFWYQQALGQGPEFLTYFQNEAQLDKSGLPSDRFFAERPEGSVSTLKIQRTQQEDSAVYLCASSLVSGPTYEQYFGPGTRLTVT.

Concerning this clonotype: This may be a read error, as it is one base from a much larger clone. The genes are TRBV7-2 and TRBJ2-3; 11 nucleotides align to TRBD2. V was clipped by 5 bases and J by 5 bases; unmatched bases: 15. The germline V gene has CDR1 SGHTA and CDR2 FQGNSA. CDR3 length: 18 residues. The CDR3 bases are TGTGCCAGCAGCCTTCTTGGGGCACTAGCGGGAGTAGGAGATACGCAGTATTTT. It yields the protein CASSLLGALAGVGDTQYF.

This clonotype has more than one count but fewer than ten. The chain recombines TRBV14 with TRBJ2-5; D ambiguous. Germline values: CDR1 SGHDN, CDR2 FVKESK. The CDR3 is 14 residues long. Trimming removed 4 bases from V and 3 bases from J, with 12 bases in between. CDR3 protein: CASSLSPREETQYF. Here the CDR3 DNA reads TGTGCCAGCAGCCTTTCCCCAAGAGAAGAGACCCAGTACTTC.

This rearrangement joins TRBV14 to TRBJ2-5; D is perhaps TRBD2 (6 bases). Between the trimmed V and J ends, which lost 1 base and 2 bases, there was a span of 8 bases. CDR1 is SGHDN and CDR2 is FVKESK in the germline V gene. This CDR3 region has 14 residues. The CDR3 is CASSQGGLQETQYF. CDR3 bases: TGTGCCAGCAGCCAAGGGGGACTGCAAGAGACCCAGTACTTC.

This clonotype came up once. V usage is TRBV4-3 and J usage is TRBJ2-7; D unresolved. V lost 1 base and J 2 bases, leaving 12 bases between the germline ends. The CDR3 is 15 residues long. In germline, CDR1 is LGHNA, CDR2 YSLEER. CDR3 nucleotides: TGCGCCAGCAGCCAAGGGGTTTCTGGGGCCTACGAGCAGTACTTC. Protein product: CASSQGVSGAYEQYF.

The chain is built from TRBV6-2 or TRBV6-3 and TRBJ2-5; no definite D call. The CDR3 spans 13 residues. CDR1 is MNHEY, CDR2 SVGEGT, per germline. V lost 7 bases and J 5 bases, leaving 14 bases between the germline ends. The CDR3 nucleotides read TGTGCCAGCAAAAAAGACGAAGGCGAGACCCAGTACTTC. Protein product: CASKKDEGETQYF.

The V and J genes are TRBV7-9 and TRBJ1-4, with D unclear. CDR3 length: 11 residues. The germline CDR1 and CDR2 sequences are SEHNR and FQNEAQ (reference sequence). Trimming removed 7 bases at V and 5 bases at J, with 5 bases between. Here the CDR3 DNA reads TGTGCCAGCACCTCGAATGAAAAACTGTTTTTT. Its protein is CASTSNEKLFF.

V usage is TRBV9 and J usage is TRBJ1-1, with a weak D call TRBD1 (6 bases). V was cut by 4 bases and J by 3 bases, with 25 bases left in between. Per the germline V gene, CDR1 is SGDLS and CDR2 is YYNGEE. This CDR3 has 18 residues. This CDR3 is CASSPDGTTWQLDTEAFF. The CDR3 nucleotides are TGTGCCAGCAGCCCAGACGGGACAACATGGCAGCTTGACACTGAAGCTTTCTTT.

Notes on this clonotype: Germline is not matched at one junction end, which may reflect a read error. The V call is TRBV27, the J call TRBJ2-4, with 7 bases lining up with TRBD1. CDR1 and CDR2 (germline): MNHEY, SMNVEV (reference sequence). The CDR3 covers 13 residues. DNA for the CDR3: TGTGCCAGCACCCCGACAGGGTTGACCATTCGGTACTTC. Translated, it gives CASTPTGLTIRYF.

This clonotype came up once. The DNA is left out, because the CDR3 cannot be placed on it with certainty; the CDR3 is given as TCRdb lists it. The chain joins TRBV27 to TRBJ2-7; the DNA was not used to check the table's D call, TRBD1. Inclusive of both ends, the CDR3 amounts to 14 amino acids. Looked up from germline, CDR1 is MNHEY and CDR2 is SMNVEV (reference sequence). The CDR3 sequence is CASSFGTGAYEQSF.

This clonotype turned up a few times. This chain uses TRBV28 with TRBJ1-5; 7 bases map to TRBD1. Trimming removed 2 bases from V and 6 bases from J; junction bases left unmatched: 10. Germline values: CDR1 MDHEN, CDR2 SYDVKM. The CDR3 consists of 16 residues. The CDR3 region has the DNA TGTGCCAGCAGTTTAATGACAGGGTGGTCAAGTCAGCCCCAGCATTTT. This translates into CASSLMTGWSSQPQHF.

CDR3 DNA sequence: TGTGCCACCAGTGAACTGGGAAGCAACGTCCTGACTTTC. Residues: CATSELGSNVLTF. The chain recombines TRBV24-1 with TRBJ2-6; the D is unclear. Germline CDR1 KGHDR, CDR2 SFDVKD. The CDR3 is made up of 13 amino acids. V was pared by 4 bases and J by 9 bases, with 9 bases between.

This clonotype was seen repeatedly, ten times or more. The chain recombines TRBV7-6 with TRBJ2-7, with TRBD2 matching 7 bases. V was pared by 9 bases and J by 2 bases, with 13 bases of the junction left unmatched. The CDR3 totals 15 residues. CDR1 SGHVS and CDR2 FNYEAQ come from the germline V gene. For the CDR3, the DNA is TGTGCCAGTTCTCCGAGCGGGAATCCCACCTACGAGCAGTACTTC. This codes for CASSPSGNPTYEQYF.

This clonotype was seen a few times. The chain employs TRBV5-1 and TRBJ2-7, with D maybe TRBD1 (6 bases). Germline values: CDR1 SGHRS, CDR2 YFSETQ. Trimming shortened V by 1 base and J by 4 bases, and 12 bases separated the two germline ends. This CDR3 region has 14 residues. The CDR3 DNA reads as TGCGCCAGCAGCTTGACCCGGACAGTTTACGAGCAGTACTTC. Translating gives CASSLTRTVYEQYF.

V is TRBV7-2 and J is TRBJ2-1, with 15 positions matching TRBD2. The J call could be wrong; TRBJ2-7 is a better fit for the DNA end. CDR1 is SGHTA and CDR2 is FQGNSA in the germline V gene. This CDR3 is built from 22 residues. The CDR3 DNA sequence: TGTGCCAGCAGCTTGGTCCCCATGCGGACTAGCGGGAGGGGAAGCTCCTACAATGAGCAGTACTTC. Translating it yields CASSLVPMRTSGRGSSYNEQYF.

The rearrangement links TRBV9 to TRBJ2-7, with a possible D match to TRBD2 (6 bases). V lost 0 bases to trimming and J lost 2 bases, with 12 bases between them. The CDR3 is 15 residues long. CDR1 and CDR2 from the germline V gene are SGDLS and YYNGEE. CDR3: CASSVGGAVTYEQYF. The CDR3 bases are TGTGCCAGCAGCGTAGGCGGGGCGGTTACCTACGAGCAGTACTTC.

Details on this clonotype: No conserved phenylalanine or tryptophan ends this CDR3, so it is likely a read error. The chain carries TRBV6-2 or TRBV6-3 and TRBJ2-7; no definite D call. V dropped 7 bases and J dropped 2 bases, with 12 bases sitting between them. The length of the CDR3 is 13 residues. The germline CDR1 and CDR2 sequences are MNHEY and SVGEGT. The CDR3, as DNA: TGTGCCAGCAAAGGGCCTAGAGCCTACGAGCAGTACATC. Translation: CASKGPRAYEQYI.

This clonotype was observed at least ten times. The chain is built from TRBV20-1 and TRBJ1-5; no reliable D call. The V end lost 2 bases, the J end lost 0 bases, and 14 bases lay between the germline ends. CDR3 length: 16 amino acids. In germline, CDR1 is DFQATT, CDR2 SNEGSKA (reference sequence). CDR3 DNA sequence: TGCAGTGCTAGACCCGGGAGCGAATATAGCAATCAGCCCCAGCATTTT. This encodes CSARPGSEYSNQPQHF.

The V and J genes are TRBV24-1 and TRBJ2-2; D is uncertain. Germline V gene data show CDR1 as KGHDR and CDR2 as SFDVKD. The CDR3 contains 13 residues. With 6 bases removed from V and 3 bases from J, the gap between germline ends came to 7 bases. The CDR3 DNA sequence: TGTGCCACCAGTTTCCGGGACACCGGGGAGCTGTTTTTT. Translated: CATSFRDTGELFF.